This T cell receptor beta chain originates from a study of T cells after yellow fever vaccination. General study points: CD4 and CD8 compartments shared a small share of clonotypes, likely from convergent recombination.

In its sample, this clonotype was seen a few times. Its antigen is unidentified. Germline V gene lookup returns CDR1 ENHRY and CDR2 SYGVKD. V gave up 11 bases and J gave up 2 bases, with 21 bases separating them. The CDR3 consists of 15 residues. TCRdb recomputed calls from the 5' RACE reads with MiXCR, one row per CDR3 protein. Of 250,000 to 400,000 distinct CDR3 sequences listed, over 3.5% were seen once; the top ten hold 15% to 20%. The chain employs TRBV10-3 and TRBJ1-2; D perhaps matches TRBD1 (5 bases). The source of this sequence is a man younger than 35 who received the YFV17D yellow fever vaccine. The sample in question was PBMCs, obtained 15 days after the yellow fever booster vaccination. The CDR3 here is CASTTPGLLNYGYTF. In DNA form, the CDR3 reads TGTGCCTCCACAACACCGGGACTTTTAAACTATGGCTACACCTTC.